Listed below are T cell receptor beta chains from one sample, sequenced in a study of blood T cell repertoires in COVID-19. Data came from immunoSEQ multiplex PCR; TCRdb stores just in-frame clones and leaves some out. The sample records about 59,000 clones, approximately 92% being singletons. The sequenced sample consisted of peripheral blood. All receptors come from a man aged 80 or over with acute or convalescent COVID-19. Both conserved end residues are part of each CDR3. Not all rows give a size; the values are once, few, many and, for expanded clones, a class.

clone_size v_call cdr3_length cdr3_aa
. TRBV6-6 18 CASSLGGRAGIRNTEAFF
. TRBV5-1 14 CASSITGGGETQYF
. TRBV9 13 CASSSPGLPEAFF
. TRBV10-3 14 CAISEGGGPNEQFF
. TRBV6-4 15 CASSALGGANEKLFF
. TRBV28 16 CASSSPLGGSNEKLFF
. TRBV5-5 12 CASSLGVTEAFF
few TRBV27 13 CASSFSGGSGYTF
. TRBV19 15 CASSPRQSSYNEQFF
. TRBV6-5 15 CASSETSGGTDTQYF
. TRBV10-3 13 CAISEDRDYGYTF
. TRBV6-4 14 CASRGGQGETEAFF
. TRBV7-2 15 CASSLDSGGTDTQYF
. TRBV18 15 CASSLDPGQGLGYTF
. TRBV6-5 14 CASRQDGGAYEQYF
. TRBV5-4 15 CASSLAGSLQETQYF
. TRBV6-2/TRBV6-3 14 CASSVDSPGSGYTF
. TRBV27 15 CASRYRPQGWYGYTF
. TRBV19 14 CASSLNRGPQPQHF
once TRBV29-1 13 CSVPASGSGELFF
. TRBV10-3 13 CAISGLGRHEQYF
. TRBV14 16 CASSRRDSYNTGELFF
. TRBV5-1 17 CASSLALAGASTDTQYF
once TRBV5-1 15 CASSPQTGVNTEAFF
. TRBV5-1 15 CASSSGTSGGVEQFF
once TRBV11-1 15 CASSFDRGANEKLFF
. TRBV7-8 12 CASSQFGGELFF
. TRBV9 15 CASSAGLAISYEQYF
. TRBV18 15 CASSIGTAGNTEAFF
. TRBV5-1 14 CASSFDYLNTEAFF
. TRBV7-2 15 CASSPRGGGNQPQHF
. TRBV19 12 CASSPNGDGYTF
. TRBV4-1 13 CASSEEGNYGYTF
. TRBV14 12 CASSQPAGGAFF
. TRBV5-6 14 CASSLEGEGQPQHF
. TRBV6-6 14 CAIQTGTGTNTQYF
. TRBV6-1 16 CASSGVGLPIPNEQFF
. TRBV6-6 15 CASENGMRNDQPQHF
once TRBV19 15 CASSPGSNLNQPQHF
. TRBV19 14 CASSIGGFTDTQYF
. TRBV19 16 CASSIGGGGSNQPQHF
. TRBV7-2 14 CASSSGLIQGTQYF
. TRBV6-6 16 CASSYSGTGDNEKLFF
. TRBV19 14 CASGTGGGNSPLHF
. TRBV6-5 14 CASRQGQANTEAFF
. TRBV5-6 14 CASSFRPTNQPQHF
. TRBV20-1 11 CRALQGGGYTF
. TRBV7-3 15 CASSHGRGSTYEQYF
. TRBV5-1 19 CASRLNGDRVGSMNTEAFF
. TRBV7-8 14 CASSLYSGETEAFF
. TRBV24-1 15 CATSDHGTTTDTQYF
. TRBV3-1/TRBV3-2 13 CASSETGVYGYTF
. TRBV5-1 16 CASSLGQGAYTGELFF
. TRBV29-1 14 CSVGVGAGIDTQYF
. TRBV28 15 CASSLAWTENSPLHF
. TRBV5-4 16 CASSLGGRGTNEKLFF
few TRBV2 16 CASSEVGSGGQETQYF
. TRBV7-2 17 CASTPRLGSGGHGELFF
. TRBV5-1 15 CASSLLDRNTDTQYF